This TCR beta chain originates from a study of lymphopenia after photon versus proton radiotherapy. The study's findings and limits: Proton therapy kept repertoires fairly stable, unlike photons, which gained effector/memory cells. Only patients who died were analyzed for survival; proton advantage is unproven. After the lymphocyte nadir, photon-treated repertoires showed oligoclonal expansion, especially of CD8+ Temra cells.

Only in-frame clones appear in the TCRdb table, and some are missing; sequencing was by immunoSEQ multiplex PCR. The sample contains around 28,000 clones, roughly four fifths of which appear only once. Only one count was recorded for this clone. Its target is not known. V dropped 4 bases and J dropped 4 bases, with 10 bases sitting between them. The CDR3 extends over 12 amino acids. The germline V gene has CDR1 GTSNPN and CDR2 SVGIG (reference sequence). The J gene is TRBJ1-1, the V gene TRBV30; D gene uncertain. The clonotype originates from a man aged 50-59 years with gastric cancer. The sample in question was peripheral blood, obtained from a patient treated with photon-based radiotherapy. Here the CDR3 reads CAWNPGITEAFF. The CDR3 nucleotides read TGTGCCTGGAACCCCGGAATCACTGAAGCTTTCTTT.